The source of this T cell receptor beta chain is a study of T-cell memory formation after mild COVID-19. Looking at the study overall: Largely donor-specific TCR clusters were found. The study's findings and limits: Memory sampled before infection contained some responding clones, suggesting cross-reactive memory joined. Later expanders leaned CD4+, whereas day 15 to 85 contracting clones were balanced CD4/CD8.

TCR alpha and TCR beta cDNA libraries carrying sample barcodes and UMIs were produced by 5'RACE using constant-segment primers. Via MiXCR, TCRdb re-called the 5' RACE reads, giving one row per CDR3 protein. Among 350,000 to 550,000 distinct CDR3 sequences, more than 15% were seen once, and the ten largest hold roughly a fifth. Germline V gives CDR1 SGHRS, CDR2 YFSETQ. CDR3 length equals 15 residues. The V gene end was trimmed by 4 bases and the J gene end by 4 bases; junction bases not matched to a gene: 5. Ten or more counts support this clonotype. The antigen remains undetermined. The clonotype comes from a young man who had mild COVID-19 (a few samples of this study predate the infection). Cell type and time point are not known. Input material: PBMCs or a T cell subset sorted from them (not recorded which). The V gene is TRBV5-1, the J gene TRBJ2-3, with 11 positions matching TRBD1. The CDR3 here is CASSDRTGGPDTQYF. The CDR3 nucleotides read TGCGCCAGCAGCGATCGGACAGGGGGCCCAGATACGCAGTATTTT. Full variable domain (outside the CDR3, taken from reference TRBV5-1 and TRBJ2-3): KAGVTQTPRYLIKTRGQQVTLSCSPISGHRSVSWYQQTPGQGLQFLFEYFSETQRNKGNFPGRFSGRQFSNSRSEMNVSTLELGDSALYLCASSDRTGGPDTQYFGPGTRLTVL.